This T cell receptor beta chain originates from a study of T cells in Graves' hyperthyroidism and ophthalmopathy (dated by TCRdb to between 2018 and 2020). Study-wide context: Peripheral blood samples were taken at the time of initial diagnosis, prior to any treatment. To identify distinguishing TCR V-J signatures, a discovery cohort of about 100 patients was used, comprising roughly 45 with Graves' ophthalmopathy and around 57 with stable Graves' hyperthyroidism. An independent validation cohort of under 20 hyperthyroidism patients and about 15 patients who later progressed to ophthalmopathy tested prospective prediction of ophthalmopathy. The roughly 91 discovery patients were randomly divided into training and test sets at a 7:3 ratio. Thyroid tissue and blood T-cell repertoires from several Graves' hyperthyroidism patients were also compared in the study. After sampling, hyperthyroidism patients received methimazole starting at 30 mg daily, and ophthalmopathy patients received high-dose intravenous methylprednisolone. According to the paper, TCR Vbeta CDR3 sequencing was carried out on 135 peripheral blood samples, which came from approximately 43 ophthalmopathy, around 74 hyperthyroidism and roughly 17 progressor patients. Points the paper makes about the study in general: A model built on a 13 V-J signature distinguished ophthalmopathy from stable hyperthyroidism, reaching around 87% sensitivity and around 81% specificity in cross-validation and 80%/75% in testing. In validation, the model predicted progression to ophthalmopathy with just under 71% sensitivity and around 72% specificity, a median of about 6.7 months before onset. No statistical method was used to fix the sample size in advance, and group allocation was not hidden from the investigators. Most expanded thyroid clonotypes (frequency above 0.001) were also detected in blood, suggesting blood repertoires may reflect thyroid immune responses.

On this clonotype itself: Which antigen it targets is not known. No much larger clone is present one base from it, and per-base qualities are unavailable.

The TCR beta CDR3 regions were amplified from RNA transcripts. A first-round RT-PCR of the TCR CDR3 used the HTBI primer set with the Qiagen OneStep RT-PCR kit. Libraries were constructed in a second round of multiplex PCR, after which size selection and purification were carried out. Sequencing of the libraries was done on an Illumina HiSeq2000 using paired-end 100 bp reads. On the study's bioinformatics: SOAPnuke was used to process the raw data, throwing out any read that contained adapters or uncalled bases, had a mean Phred below 15, or lacked an exact constant-primer or identifier match. COPE v1.2.5 was used to merge the high-quality paired reads, and each unique nucleotide sequence was defined as a clonotype. Clonotypes were aligned to IMGT TRBV, TRBD and TRBJ reference segments using MiTCR v1.1. Only V-J combinations with frequency above 0.0001, covering 99.2% of repertoires, were analysed. A TCS score was defined as the ratio between F50 (clonal expansion) and ExV (chaos), using BLOSUM62-based TCRdist between CDR3 peptides within each V-J. Welch's t-statistics and random forest reduced 450 to 600 V-J features to roughly 13, which were used in a naive Bayes classifier (R e1071). Thyroid-blood repertoire similarity was quantified with the Morisita-Horn index. TCRdb reprocessed the public reads (quality trimming at Q25 with fastp, clone calling with MiXCR) and kept in-frame beta chains. One record per CDR3 amino acid sequence lists the most common genes and DNA. TCRdb, not the original authors, processed these V and J calls. This sample comprises 700,000 to 950,000 distinct CDR3 sequences, roughly 32% of them detected only once. The ten largest make up approximately 31% of the sample.

At the junction V is shortened by 5 bases and J by 2 bases, with 7 bases in between. Its CDR3 holds 14 amino acids, cysteine through phenylalanine. The retained sequence is limited to the CDR3, 42 bases, with the frame set at the first base. Stable Graves' hyperthyroidism was defined as the absence of progression to ophthalmopathy over 18 months of follow-up. Hyperthyroidism patients were aged 18 to 65 years and newly diagnosed, with disease duration of less than 2 months. Patients with uncontrolled infections, other autoimmune diseases, pregnancy or lactation were excluded. Diagnoses were based on clinical symptoms, serum thyroxine and TRAb, thyroid ultrasound and orbital computed tomography. PBMCs were isolated from more than 9 ml of fresh peripheral blood by Ficoll-Paque density gradient centrifugation. Total RNA was extracted using Trizol reagent, and RNA quality was assessed on an Agilent 2100 Bioanalyzer.

The source is a woman in her forties with Graves' hyperthyroidism. Sequencing was done on a sample of blood. The V gene is TRBV12-3 or TRBV12-4 and the J gene is TRBJ1-6; the D gene lacks a confident call. The encoded CDR3 is CASSLGPYNSPLHF. At the DNA level, the sequence is TGTGCCAGCAGTCTTGGCCCCTATAATTCACCCCTCCACTTT.